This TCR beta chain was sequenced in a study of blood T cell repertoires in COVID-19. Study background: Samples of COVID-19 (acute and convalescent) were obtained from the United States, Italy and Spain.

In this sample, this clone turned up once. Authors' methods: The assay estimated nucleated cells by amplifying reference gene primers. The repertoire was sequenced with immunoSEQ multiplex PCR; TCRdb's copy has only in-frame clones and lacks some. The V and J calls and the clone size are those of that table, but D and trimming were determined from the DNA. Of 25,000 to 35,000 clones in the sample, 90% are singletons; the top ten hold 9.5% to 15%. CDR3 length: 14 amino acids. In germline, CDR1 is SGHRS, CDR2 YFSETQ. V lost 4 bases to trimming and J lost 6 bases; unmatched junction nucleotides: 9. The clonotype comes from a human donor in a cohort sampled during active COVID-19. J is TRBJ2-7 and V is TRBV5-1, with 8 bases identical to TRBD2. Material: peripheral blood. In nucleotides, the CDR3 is TGCGCCAGCAGCGGAATAGCGGGACTAGGCGAGCAGTACTTC. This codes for CASSGIAGLGEQYF.